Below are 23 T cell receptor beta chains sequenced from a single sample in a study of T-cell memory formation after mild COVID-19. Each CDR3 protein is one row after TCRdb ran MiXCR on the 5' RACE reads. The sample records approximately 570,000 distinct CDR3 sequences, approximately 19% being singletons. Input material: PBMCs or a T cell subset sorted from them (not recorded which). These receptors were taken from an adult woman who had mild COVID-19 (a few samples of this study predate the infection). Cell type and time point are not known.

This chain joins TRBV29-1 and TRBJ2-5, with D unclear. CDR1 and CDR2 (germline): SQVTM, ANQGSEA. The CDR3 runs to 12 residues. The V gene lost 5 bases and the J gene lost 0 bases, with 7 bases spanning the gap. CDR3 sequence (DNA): TGCAGCGTTCTTGGGAACCAAGAGACCCAGTACTTC. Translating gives CSVLGNQETQYF.

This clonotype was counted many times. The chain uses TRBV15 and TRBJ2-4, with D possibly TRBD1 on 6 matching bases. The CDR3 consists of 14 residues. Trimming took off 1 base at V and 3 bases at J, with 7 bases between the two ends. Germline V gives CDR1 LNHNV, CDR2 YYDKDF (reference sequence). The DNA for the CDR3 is TGTGCCACCAGCAGAGGAGGGGGCAAAAACATTCAGTACTTC. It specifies CATSRGGGKNIQYF.

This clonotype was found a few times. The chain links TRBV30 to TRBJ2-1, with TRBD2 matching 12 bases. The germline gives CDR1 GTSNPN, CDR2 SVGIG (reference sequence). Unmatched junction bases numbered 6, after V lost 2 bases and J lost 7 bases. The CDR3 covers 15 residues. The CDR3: CAWSFRTSGNNEQFF. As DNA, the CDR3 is TGTGCCTGGAGTTTCCGGACTAGCGGGAATAATGAGCAGTTCTTC.

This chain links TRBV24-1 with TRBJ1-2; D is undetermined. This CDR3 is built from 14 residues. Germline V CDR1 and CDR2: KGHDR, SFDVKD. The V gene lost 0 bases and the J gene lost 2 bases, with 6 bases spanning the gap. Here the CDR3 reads CATSDLSQNYGYTF. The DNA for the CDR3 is TGTGCCACCAGTGATTTGAGTCAGAACTATGGCTACACCTTC.

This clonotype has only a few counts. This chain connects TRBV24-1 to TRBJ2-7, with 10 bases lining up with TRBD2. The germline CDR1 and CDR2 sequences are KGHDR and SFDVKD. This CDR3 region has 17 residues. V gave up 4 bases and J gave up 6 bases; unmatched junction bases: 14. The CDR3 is CATSDPPGSGRDSEQYF. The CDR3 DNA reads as TGTGCCACCAGTGACCCCCCGGGAAGCGGGAGGGATTCCGAGCAGTACTTC.

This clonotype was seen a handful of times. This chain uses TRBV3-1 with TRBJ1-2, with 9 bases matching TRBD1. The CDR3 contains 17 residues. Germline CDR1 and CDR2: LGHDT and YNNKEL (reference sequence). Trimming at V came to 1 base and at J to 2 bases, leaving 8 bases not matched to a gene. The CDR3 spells CASSQGTGALWNYGYTF. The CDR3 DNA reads TGTGCCAGCAGCCAAGGGACAGGGGCCCTTTGGAACTATGGCTACACCTTC.

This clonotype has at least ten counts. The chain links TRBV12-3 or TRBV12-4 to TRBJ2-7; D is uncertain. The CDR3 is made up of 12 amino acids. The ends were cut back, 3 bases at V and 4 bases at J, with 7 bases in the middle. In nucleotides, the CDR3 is TGTGCCAGCAGTTTCGCCGGTTACGAGCAGTACTTC. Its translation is CASSFAGYEQYF.

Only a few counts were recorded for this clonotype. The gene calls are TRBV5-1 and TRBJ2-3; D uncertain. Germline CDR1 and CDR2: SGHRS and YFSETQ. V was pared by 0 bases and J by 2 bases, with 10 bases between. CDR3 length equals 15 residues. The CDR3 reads CASSLEDGITDTQYF. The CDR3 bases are TGCGCCAGCAGCTTGGAGGATGGAATCACAGATACGCAGTATTTT.

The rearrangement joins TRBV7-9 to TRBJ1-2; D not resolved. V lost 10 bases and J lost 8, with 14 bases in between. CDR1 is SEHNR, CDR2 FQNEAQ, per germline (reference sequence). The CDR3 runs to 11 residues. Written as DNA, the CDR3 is TGTGCCACTCCCGCCTTGACGGGCTACACCTTC. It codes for CATPALTGYTF.

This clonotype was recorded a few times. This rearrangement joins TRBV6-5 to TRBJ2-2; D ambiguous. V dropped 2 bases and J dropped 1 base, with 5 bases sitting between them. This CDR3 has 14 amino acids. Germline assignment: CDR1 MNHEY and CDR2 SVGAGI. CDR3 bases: TGTGCCAGCAGTTACCAAGGGAACACCGGGGAGCTGTTTTTT. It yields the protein CASSYQGNTGELFF.

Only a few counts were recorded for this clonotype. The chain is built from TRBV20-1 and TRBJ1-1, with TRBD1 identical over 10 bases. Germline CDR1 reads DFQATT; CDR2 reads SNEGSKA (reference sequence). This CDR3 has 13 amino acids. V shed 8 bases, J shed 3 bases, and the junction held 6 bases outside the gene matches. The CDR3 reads CSPGTGEDTEAFF. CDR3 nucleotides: TGCAGTCCAGGGACAGGGGAGGACACTGAAGCTTTCTTT.

The CDR3 is CASMVEGTDTQYF. DNA for the CDR3: TGTGCCAGCATGGTTGAGGGCACAGATACGCAGTATTTT. This chain connects TRBV27 to TRBJ2-3; D is undetermined. With 7 bases removed from V and 1 base from J, the gap between germline ends came to 9 bases. This CDR3 spans 13 amino acids. The germline CDR1 and CDR2 sequences are MNHEY and SMNVEV (reference sequence).

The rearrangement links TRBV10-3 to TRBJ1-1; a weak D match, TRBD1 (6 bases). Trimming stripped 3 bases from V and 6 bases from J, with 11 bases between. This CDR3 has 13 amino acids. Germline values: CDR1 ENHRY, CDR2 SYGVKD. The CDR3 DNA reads TGTGCCATCAGTGAAGGGGGTGCCCCTGAAGCTTTCTTT. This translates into CAISEGGAPEAFF.

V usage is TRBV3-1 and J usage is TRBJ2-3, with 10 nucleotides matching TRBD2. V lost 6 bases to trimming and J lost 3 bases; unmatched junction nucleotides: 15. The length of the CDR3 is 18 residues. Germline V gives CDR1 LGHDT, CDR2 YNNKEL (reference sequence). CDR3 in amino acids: CASRSSGSGGAKTDTQYF. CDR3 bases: TGTGCCAGCAGGTCTTCGGGGAGCGGGGGGGCCAAAACAGATACGCAGTATTTT.

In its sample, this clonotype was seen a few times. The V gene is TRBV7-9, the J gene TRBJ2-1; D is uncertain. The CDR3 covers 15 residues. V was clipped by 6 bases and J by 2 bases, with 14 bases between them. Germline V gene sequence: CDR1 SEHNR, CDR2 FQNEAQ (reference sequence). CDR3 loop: CASRQPGRTYNEQFF. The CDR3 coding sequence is TGTGCCAGCAGACAGCCGGGCCGCACCTACAATGAGCAGTTCTTC.

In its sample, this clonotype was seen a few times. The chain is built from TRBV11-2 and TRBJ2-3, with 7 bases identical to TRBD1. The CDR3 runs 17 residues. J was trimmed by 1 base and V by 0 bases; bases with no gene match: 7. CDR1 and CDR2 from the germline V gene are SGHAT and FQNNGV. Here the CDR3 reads CASSLESAGGRTDTQYF. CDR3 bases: TGTGCCAGCAGCTTAGAGTCGGCAGGGGGACGCACAGATACGCAGTATTTT.

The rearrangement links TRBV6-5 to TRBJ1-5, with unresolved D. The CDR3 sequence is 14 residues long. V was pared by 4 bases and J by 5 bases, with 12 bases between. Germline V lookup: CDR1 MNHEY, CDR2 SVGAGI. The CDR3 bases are TGTGCCAGCAGTTCGGGCGGGTGGGATCAGCCCCAGCATTTT. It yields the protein CASSSGGWDQPQHF.

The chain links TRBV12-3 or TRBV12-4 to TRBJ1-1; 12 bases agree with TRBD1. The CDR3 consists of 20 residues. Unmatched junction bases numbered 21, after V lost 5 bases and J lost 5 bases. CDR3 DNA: TGTGCCAGCAGTGATACGGGACAGGGGGCCTCCTGGGGGTCGGGAACTGAAGCTTTCTTT. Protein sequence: CASSDTGQGASWGSGTEAFF.

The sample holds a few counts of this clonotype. The CDR3: CATTNRGHEQYF. As DNA, the CDR3 is TGTGCCACCACTAACAGGGGGCACGAGCAGTACTTC. The chain carries TRBV12-3 or TRBV12-4 and TRBJ2-7, with 9 nucleotides matching TRBD1. This CDR3 has 12 amino acids. The J segment lost 5 bases and the V segment lost 10 bases, leaving 6 bases of the junction unmatched.

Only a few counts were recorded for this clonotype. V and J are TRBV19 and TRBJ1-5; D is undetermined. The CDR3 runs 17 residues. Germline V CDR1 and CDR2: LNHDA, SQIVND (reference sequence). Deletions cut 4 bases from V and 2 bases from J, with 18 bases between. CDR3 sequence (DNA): TGTGCCAGTAGTAAAGGCGGAAAGGCTGGAGGCAATCAGCCCCAGCATTTT. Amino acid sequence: CASSKGGKAGGNQPQHF. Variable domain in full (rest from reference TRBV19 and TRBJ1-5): DGGITQSPKYLFRKEGQNVTLSCEQNLNHDAMYWYRQDPGQGLRLIYYSQIVNDFQKGDIAEGYSVSREKKESFPLTVTSAQKNPTAFYLCASSKGGKAGGNQPQHFGDGTRLSIL.

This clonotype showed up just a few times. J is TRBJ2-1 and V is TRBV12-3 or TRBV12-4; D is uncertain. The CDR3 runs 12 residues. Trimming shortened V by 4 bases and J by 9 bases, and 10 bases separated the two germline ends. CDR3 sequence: CASSSQTLEQFF. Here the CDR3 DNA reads TGTGCCAGCAGTTCCCAGACACTTGAGCAGTTCTTC.

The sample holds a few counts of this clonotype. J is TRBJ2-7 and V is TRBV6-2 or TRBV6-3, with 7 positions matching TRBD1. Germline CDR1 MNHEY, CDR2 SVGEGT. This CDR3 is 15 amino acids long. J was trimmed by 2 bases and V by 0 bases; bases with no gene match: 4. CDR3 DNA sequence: TGTGCCAGCAGTTACTCTGCCAGGGGGACCTACGAGCAGTACTTC. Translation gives CASSYSARGTYEQYF.

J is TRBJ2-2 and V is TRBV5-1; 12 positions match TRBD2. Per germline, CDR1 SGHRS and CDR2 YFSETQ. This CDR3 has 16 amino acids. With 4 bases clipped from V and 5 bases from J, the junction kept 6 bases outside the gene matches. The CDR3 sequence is CASSPRTSGKTGELFF. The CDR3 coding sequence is TGCGCCAGCAGCCCTAGGACTAGCGGGAAGACCGGGGAGCTGTTTTTT.